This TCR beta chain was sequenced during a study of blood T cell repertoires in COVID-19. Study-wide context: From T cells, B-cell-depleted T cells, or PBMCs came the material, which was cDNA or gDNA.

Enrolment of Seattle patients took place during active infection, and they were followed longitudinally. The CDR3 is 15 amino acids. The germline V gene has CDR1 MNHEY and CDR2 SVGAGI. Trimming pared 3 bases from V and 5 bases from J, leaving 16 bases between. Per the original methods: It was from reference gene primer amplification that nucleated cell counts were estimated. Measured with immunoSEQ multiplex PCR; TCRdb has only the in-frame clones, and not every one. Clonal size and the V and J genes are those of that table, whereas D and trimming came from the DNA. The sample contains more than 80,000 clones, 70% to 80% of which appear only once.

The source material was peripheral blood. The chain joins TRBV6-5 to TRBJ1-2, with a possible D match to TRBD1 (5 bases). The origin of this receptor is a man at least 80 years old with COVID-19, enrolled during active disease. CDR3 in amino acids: CASSYTGREGYGYTF. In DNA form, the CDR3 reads TGTGCCAGCAGTTATACGGGCAGGGAAGGGTATGGCTACACCTTC.